This TCR beta chain was sequenced for a study of blood T cell repertoires in COVID-19. Germline loops: CDR1 MNHEY, CDR2 SMNVEV (reference sequence). The V segment lost 3 bases and the J segment 10 bases; nucleotides outside the gene matches: 14. This CDR3 has 16 amino acids. Only in-frame clones appear in the TCRdb table, and some are missing; sequencing was by immunoSEQ multiplex PCR. The sample yields around 75,000 clones, 88% seen once. This receptor was taken from a human donor in a cohort sampled during active COVID-19. The chain uses TRBV27 and TRBJ2-1, with 8 bases fitting TRBD1. The sequenced material came from peripheral blood. For the CDR3, the DNA is TGTGCCAGCAGTTTGAGAGACCAGGGGGCGCGGTGGGAGCAGTTCTTC. Translated, it gives CASSLRDQGARWEQFF.